The sequence of this T cell receptor (beta chain) was determined in a study of control samples from healthy donors and cancer patients. Produced via immunoSEQ multiplex PCR; TCRdb's table is partial and in-frame only. This table has 65,000 to 80,000 clones, approximately 91% appearing once. This clonotype was obtained from a woman aged 50 to 65 with colorectal cancer. The sample consisted of PBMCs.

The CDR3 loop is CASSLGTGVNQPQHF. CDR3 sequence (DNA): TGCGCCAGCAGCTTGGGGACAGGAGTTAATCAGCCCCAGCATTTT. The chain links TRBV5-1 to TRBJ1-5; 7 bases are shared with TRBD1. Germline assignment: CDR1 SGHRS and CDR2 YFSETQ. This CDR3 is built from 15 residues. The trim removed 0 bases at V and 4 bases at J, leaving 4 bases unmatched.